The next 9 T cell receptor beta chains were all read from a single sample in a study of blood T cell repertoires in COVID-19. Assay used: immunoSEQ multiplex PCR; TCRdb lists only in-frame clones, some missing. The sample records around 35,000 clones, roughly nine tenths being singletons. Sequencing input: peripheral blood. The receptors were sampled from a human donor in a cohort sampled during active COVID-19.

V is TRBV3-1 (or the pseudogene TRBV3-2) and J is TRBJ1-2, with D hard to call. The CDR3 consists of 13 residues. V lost 3 bases and J 5 bases, leaving 10 bases between the germline ends. Germline assignment: CDR1 LGHDT and CDR2 YNNKEL (reference sequence). CDR3 DNA sequence: TGTGCCAGCAGCCAGGGCAAGAATTATGGCTACACCTTC. Its protein product is CASSQGKNYGYTF.

The genes are TRBV3-1 (or the pseudogene TRBV3-2) and TRBJ2-5; 10 positions agree with TRBD1. Germline assignment: CDR1 LGHDT and CDR2 YNNKEL (reference sequence). V lost 1 base, J lost 4 bases, and 9 bases stayed unmatched. CDR3 length: 17 residues. The CDR3 DNA follows: TGTGCCAGCAGCCAAGTGTGGACAGGGGGACTCGGAGAGACCCAGTACTTC. It specifies CASSQVWTGGLGETQYF.

This clone was seen a single time. For the CDR3, the DNA is TGTGCCAGCAGCTTAAAGGGGCTTGAAGCTTTCTTT. Encoded protein: CASSLKGLEAFF. The chain uses TRBV11-2 and TRBJ1-1; the D gene is possibly TRBD1 (5 bases). The CDR3 consists of 12 residues. Trimming pared 2 bases from V and 7 bases from J, leaving 8 bases between. Germline lookup yields CDR1 SGHAT and CDR2 FQNNGV.

CDR3 sequence reads: CASSHTVGNTEAFF. DNA of the CDR3: TGTGCCAGCAGCCACACAGTGGGGAACACTGAAGCTTTCTTT. The chain links TRBV3-1 (or the pseudogene TRBV3-2) to TRBJ1-1; D remains ambiguous. Trimming took off 3 bases at V and 1 base at J, with 9 bases between the two ends. The germline CDR1 and CDR2 sequences are LGHDT and YNNKEL (reference sequence). The CDR3 is 14 residues long.

This rearrangement joins TRBV4-3 to TRBJ2-4, with D perhaps matching TRBD2 (6 bases). This CDR3 region has 16 residues. CDR1 and CDR2 from the germline V gene are LGHNA and YSLEER. V was shortened by 0 bases and J by 6 bases, with 15 bases between the two germline ends. The CDR3 loop is CASSQDIGSGSNIQYF. DNA for the CDR3: TGCGCCAGCAGCCAAGACATCGGGAGTGGGTCAAACATTCAGTACTTC.

The V call is TRBV3-1 (or the pseudogene TRBV3-2), the J call TRBJ1-2; possibly TRBD1 for D (5 bases). CDR3 length: 14 amino acids. V gave up 4 bases and J gave up 4 bases, with 13 bases separating them. Germline V CDR1 and CDR2: LGHDT, YNNKEL (reference sequence). In DNA form, the CDR3 reads TGTGCCAGCAGCCTAAACGGAGGGACCTATGGCTACACCTTC. Residues: CASSLNGGTYGYTF.

This rearrangement joins TRBV5-1 to TRBJ1-2, with 7 positions matching TRBD1. Germline V lookup: CDR1 SGHRS, CDR2 YFSETQ. The length of the CDR3 is 14 residues. The junction had 7 bases not matched to a gene; V was cut back by 4 bases and J by 4 bases. CDR3: CASSQPDRAYGYTF. CDR3 bases: TGCGCCAGCAGCCAGCCCGACAGGGCCTATGGCTACACCTTC.

The rearrangement joins TRBV24-1 to TRBJ2-7; a possible D gene is TRBD1 (6 bases). Trimming took off 9 bases at V and 7 bases at J, with 18 bases between the two ends. Germline V gene lookup returns CDR1 KGHDR and CDR2 SFDVKD. The length of the CDR3 is 13 residues. The CDR3 loop reads CATGRQGTEEQYF. DNA of the CDR3: TGTGCCACCGGACGGCAGGGGACGGAAGAGCAGTACTTC.

This chain connects TRBV18 to TRBJ2-4; 7 bases are shared with TRBD2. This CDR3 comprises 17 residues. Germline V gene sequence: CDR1 KGHSH, CDR2 LQKENI. Trimming took 0 bases from V and 0 from J; bases not matched to a gene: 5. CDR3 residues: CASSPPAAGVAKNIQYF. CDR3 nucleotides: TGTGCCAGCTCACCACCGGCGGCGGGGGTAGCCAAAAACATTCAGTACTTC.